These T cell receptor beta chains were read from a single sample in a study of T cells in tumors after PD-1 blockade. The table came from immunoSEQ multiplex PCR; TCRdb's copy has only in-frame clones and leaves some out. The table records approximately 1,500 clones, roughly 67% of them present only once. The sample consisted of tumor tissue, taken before anti-PD-1 treatment. Receptors originate from a human donor with cutaneous squamous cell carcinoma. Both conserved end residues are part of each CDR3. D genes are given only for firm matches. Size tells how often a clone was seen (once, few, many) or the class of an expanded clone, and some rows leave it out.

v_gene	j_gene	d_gene	abundance	CDR3aa	CDR3nt
TRBV27	TRBJ1-1	TRBD1	once	CASRDRLNTEAFF	TGTGCCAGCAGGGACAGGCTGAACACTGAAGCTTTCTTT
TRBV14	TRBJ2-3	TRBD2	-	CASSQGERGGPDTQYF	TGTGCCAGCAGCCAAGGGGAGCGGGGGGGCCCAGATACGCAGTATTTT
TRBV23-1	TRBJ1-1	-	-	CASSQRGLNTEAFF	TGCGCCAGCAGTCAACGGGGGCTGAACACTGAAGCTTTCTTT
TRBV2	TRBJ1-2	TRBD1	-	CASRHRTGGSFYGYTF	TGTGCCAGCAGACACCGGACAGGGGGAAGCTTCTATGGCTACACCTTC
TRBV7-9	TRBJ2-7	TRBD1	-	CASSAGQGADEQYF	TGTGCCAGCAGCGCCGGACAGGGGGCGGACGAGCAGTACTTC
TRBV5-4	TRBJ1-4	-	large	CASSLFGSLNEKLFF	TGTGCCAGCAGCTTGTTCGGCAGCTTGAATGAAAAACTGTTTTTT
TRBV9	TRBJ1-4	TRBD1	-	CASSGQTGGLGEKLFF	TGTGCCAGCAGCGGGCAAACAGGGGGCTTGGGGGAAAAACTGTTTTTT
TRBV30	TRBJ1-4	-	-	CAWSVRSTNEKLFF	TGTGCCTGGAGTGTGCGGAGTACTAATGAAAAACTGTTTTTT
TRBV7-6	TRBJ2-5	TRBD2	few	CASSLLAGPETQYF	TGTGCCAGCAGCCTACTAGCGGGGCCAGAGACCCAGTACTTC
TRBV5-1	TRBJ1-4	-	-	CASSLGQKPHEKLFF	TGCGCCAGCAGCTTGGGGCAGAAACCCCATGAAAAACTGTTTTTT
TRBV7-2	TRBJ2-7	-	-	CASSLGTEGEQYF	TGTGCCAGCAGCTTAGGGACAGAAGGCGAGCAGTACTTC
TRBV2	TRBJ1-1	-	-	CASSDGRGNTEAFF	TGTGCCAGCAGTGACGGACGAGGGAACACTGAAGCTTTCTTT
TRBV18	TRBJ1-2	-	few	CASSPPEERYTF	TGTGCCAGCTCACCACCAGAAGAGCGCTACACCTTC
TRBV5-5	TRBJ1-5	-	-	CASSLIRDGWDQPQHF	TGTGCCAGCAGCTTGATAAGGGACGGGTGGGATCAGCCCCAGCATTTT
TRBV7-8	TRBJ2-3	-	-	CASSSGTRSDTQYF	TGTGCCAGCAGCTCCGGGACGAGGTCGGATACGCAGTATTTT
TRBV3-1/TRBV3-2	TRBJ1-4	-	-	CASSSINEKLFF	TGTGCCAGCAGCTCCATTAATGAAAAACTGTTTTTT